These 22 T cell receptor beta chains were sequenced from one sample in a study of shared clonotypes between healthy human individuals. Using immunoSEQ multiplex PCR, the repertoire was profiled, and TCRdb retains in-frame clones only, with some absent. The sample shows about 2.2 million clones, 90% to 95% of them seen only once. Naive CD8 cells comprised CD45RO-negative, CCR7-positively selected cells, excluding terminally differentiated effector memory CD45RA+ cells. Sample: naive CD8+ T cells from PBMCs. The receptors come from a man younger than 30 in good health. Some clones in this sample may be carry-over from other donors' samples.

The chain recombines TRBV7-8 with TRBJ1-1; TRBD1 matches at 7 bases. J gave up 5 bases and V 5 bases, and 14 bases lay outside the gene matches. The germline V gene encodes CDR1 SGHVS and CDR2 FQNEAQ. The CDR3 is 16 residues long. In DNA, the CDR3 is TGTGCCAGCAGCCTCGGACAGGTTGGAGGAGGAACTGAAGCTTTCTTT. Amino acids: CASSLGQVGGGTEAFF.

With respect to this clone: Relative to the germline gene, one junction end is altered; a read error may explain this. V and J are TRBV28 and TRBJ2-7, with 9 bases fitting TRBD1. CDR1 and CDR2 (germline): MDHEN, SYDVKM. The CDR3 has 14 amino acids. The CDR3 nucleotides read TGTGCCAGCAGTTTGGGGACAGGGTCTTACGACAAAACCTTC. Residues: CASSLGTGSYDKTF.

The chain is built from TRBV29-1 and TRBJ2-3, with D perhaps being TRBD1 or TRBD2 (6 bases each). V dropped 1 base and J dropped 1 base, with 15 bases sitting between them. This CDR3 has 16 residues. Germline CDR1 SQVTM, CDR2 ANQGSEA. Here the CDR3 DNA reads TGCAGCGTTGAAGCACTTGAGGAGGGGGGCACAGATACGCAGTATTTT. Protein: CSVEALEEGGTDTQYF.

The chain joins TRBV27 to TRBJ2-4; D is unclear. V shed 5 bases and J shed 7 bases, with 18 bases lying between them. The CDR3 has 15 amino acids. CDR1 and CDR2 from the germline V gene are MNHEY and SMNVEV (reference sequence). This CDR3 is CASSPWSGTMNIQYF. The CDR3 nucleotides are TGTGCCAGCAGTCCCTGGAGTGGTACAATGAACATTCAGTACTTC.

The chain employs TRBV13 and TRBJ1-2; TRBD1 aligns across 8 bases. Germline V gene lookup returns CDR1 PRHDT and CDR2 FYEKMQ (reference sequence). This CDR3 is built from 15 residues. After removal of 1 base from V and 6 bases from J, the junction contained 7 bases not matched to a gene. This CDR3 reads CASSLVYRGADGYTF. The DNA of the CDR3 is TGTGCCAGCAGCTTAGTTTACAGGGGGGCAGATGGCTACACCTTC.

The count of this clone is one. The chain combines TRBV6-5 with TRBJ2-1, with 7 nucleotides matching TRBD2. Germline V gives CDR1 MNHEY, CDR2 SVGAGI. The V and J ends lost 4 bases and 12 bases, in that order; junction bases with no gene match: 3. CDR3 length: 11 amino acids. Written as DNA, the CDR3 is TGTGCCAGCAGTTTTTCGGGGGGGCAGTTCTTC. It specifies CASSFSGGQFF.

The CDR3 DNA follows: TGTGCCAGCAGCGTCCTGGAGGCTAGCTCCTACGAGCAGTACTTC. Amino acid sequence: CASSVLEASSYEQYF. This sequence joins TRBV2 and TRBJ2-7, with D tentatively TRBD2 (5 bases). The germline V and J ends were trimmed by 6 bases and 0 bases, with 15 bases remaining between them. The CDR3 runs to 15 residues. Germline V gene sequence: CDR1 SNHLY, CDR2 FYNNEI.

Comments on this clone: Other DNA sequences within the sample encode an identical CDR3. The V and J genes are TRBV7-2 and TRBJ2-7; D not certain. Germline values: CDR1 SGHTA, CDR2 FQGNSA. This CDR3 region has 13 residues. Trimming removed 3 bases at V and 2 bases at J, with 8 bases between. The CDR3 DNA reads TGTGCCAGCAGCTTCGGCGGTACCTACGAGCAGTACTTC. Translation gives CASSFGGTYEQYF.

The V and J genes are TRBV4-2 and TRBJ2-1; D ambiguous. CDR1 is LGHNA and CDR2 is YNFKEQ in the germline V gene. V lost 4 bases to trimming and J lost 6 bases, with 16 bases between them. This CDR3 contains 15 residues. CDR3 DNA: TGTGCCAGCAGCCCCGGAAGGGCAGAACTCAATGAGCAGTTCTTC. This encodes CASSPGRAELNEQFF.

A remark on this clone: The sample contains more than one DNA sequence encoding this CDR3. The gene calls are TRBV7-3 and TRBJ1-1; 8 positions match TRBD1. V gave up 4 bases and J gave up 2 bases; unmatched junction bases: 3. This CDR3 comprises 14 residues. From germline, CDR1 is SGHTA and CDR2 FQGTGA. CDR3 protein: CASSYGQGNTEAFF. CDR3 nucleotide sequence: TGTGCCAGCAGCTATGGACAGGGCAACACTGAAGCTTTCTTT.

This rearrangement joins TRBV19 to TRBJ2-7; D is uncertain. Deletions cut 3 bases from V and 0 bases from J, with 15 bases between. Germline CDR1 is LNHDA and CDR2 is SQIVND (reference sequence). This CDR3 contains 16 residues. Here the CDR3 reads CASSINFPAVSYEQYF. CDR3 sequence (DNA): TGTGCCAGTAGTATTAATTTCCCGGCAGTCTCCTACGAGCAGTACTTC. Variable domain in full (rest from reference TRBV19 and TRBJ2-7): DGGITQSPKYLFRKEGQNVTLSCEQNLNHDAMYWYRQDPGQGLRLIYYSQIVNDFQKGDIAEGYSVSREKKESFPLTVTSAQKNPTAFYLCASSINFPAVSYEQYFGPGTRLTVT.

The genes are TRBV11-2 and TRBJ1-2, with 9 bases that match TRBD1. Unmatched junction bases numbered 2, after V lost 4 bases and J lost 2 bases. There are 14 residues in the CDR3. Germline CDR1 is SGHAT and CDR2 is FQNNGV. The CDR3 DNA reads TGTGCCAGCAGCTGGGGACAGGGCAACTATGGCTACACCTTC. This translates into CASSWGQGNYGYTF.

This chain links TRBV5-1 with TRBJ1-2; no reliable D call. The CDR3 has 15 residues. The germline V gene encodes CDR1 SGHRS and CDR2 YFSETQ. Trimming stripped 3 bases from V and 4 bases from J, with 16 bases between. The CDR3 DNA is TGCGCCAGCAGCTGGAATCTTCCGAAAGGCTATGGCTACACCTTC. It codes for CASSWNLPKGYGYTF.

V and J are TRBV25-1 and TRBJ1-5; D remains ambiguous. The CDR3 is 12 residues long. V was cut by 4 bases and J by 4 bases, with 5 bases left in between. Germline V lookup: CDR1 MGHDK, CDR2 SYGVNS. CDR3 nucleotides: TGTGCCAGCAGTGTGGGTAATCAGCCCCAGCATTTT. Its protein is CASSVGNQPQHF.

The rearrangement uses TRBV9 and TRBJ2-3; 7 nucleotides line up with TRBD2. J lost 3 bases, V lost 0 bases, and 7 bases had no gene match. The germline CDR1 and CDR2 sequences are SGDLS and YYNGEE. The CDR3 length is 16 residues. The CDR3: CASSVDLAGETDTQYF. The CDR3 region has the DNA TGTGCCAGCAGCGTAGATCTTGCGGGAGAAACAGATACGCAGTATTTT.

The chain carries TRBV27 and TRBJ2-7; D call uncertain. Per germline, CDR1 MNHEY and CDR2 SMNVEV (reference sequence). The CDR3 sequence is 12 residues long. V was cut by 7 bases and J by 3 bases, with 10 bases left in between. The CDR3 loop reads CASTNKIYEQYF. The CDR3 DNA reads TGTGCCAGCACGAACAAGATCTACGAGCAGTACTTC.

The V call is TRBV5-4, the J call TRBJ1-1; TRBD1 aligns across 7 bases. CDR1 SGHNT and CDR2 YYREEE come from the germline V gene (reference sequence). V trimming: 3 bases; J trimming: 0 bases; junction bases outside the gene matches: 11. The CDR3 is made up of 17 amino acids. In DNA form, the CDR3 reads TGTGCCAGCAGCTCACCGGGACAGAGTCCCATGAACACTGAAGCTTTCTTT. This gives the protein CASSSPGQSPMNTEAFF.

The chain recombines TRBV6-5 with TRBJ2-7, with a tentative D call TRBD2 (6 bases). There are 16 residues in the CDR3. V lost 2 bases, J lost 4 bases, and 18 bases lay in between. CDR1 and CDR2 from the germline V gene are MNHEY and SVGAGI. The CDR3 DNA is TGTGCCAGCAGTTACGGCCGACTGGGGGGTACGTACGAGCAGTACTTC. Amino acids: CASSYGRLGGTYEQYF.

The chain uses TRBV9 and TRBJ2-5, with 10 nucleotides matching TRBD1. Germline V gives CDR1 SGDLS, CDR2 YYNGEE. The CDR3 is made up of 17 amino acids. The V and J ends lost 0 bases and 5 bases, in that order; junction bases with no gene match: 10. CDR3 coding DNA: TGTGCCAGCAGCGTAGCTTCGGGGGACAGGGGCTGGGAGACCCAGTACTTC. Translation: CASSVASGDRGWETQYF.

This chain joins TRBV29-1 and TRBJ2-1; 7 bases are a match to TRBD2. The CDR3 sequence is 10 residues long. Unmatched junction bases numbered 6, after V lost 4 bases and J lost 15 bases. Germline V lookup: CDR1 SQVTM, CDR2 ANQGSEA. The CDR3 sequence: CSVGGGLAFF. Written as DNA, the CDR3 is TGCAGCGTTGGGGGGGGACTTGCGTTCTTC.

The chain combines TRBV13 with TRBJ1-2; 7 positions match TRBD1. The germline V gene has CDR1 PRHDT and CDR2 FYEKMQ (reference sequence). The V and J ends lost 5 bases and 7 bases, in that order; junction bases with no gene match: 7. There are 13 residues in the CDR3. CDR3 nucleotides: TGTGCCAGCAGCCGCGGACAGGCTGGTGGCTACACCTTC. Encoded protein: CASSRGQAGGYTF.

This clone was seen only once. This chain connects TRBV10-3 to TRBJ1-1; TRBD1 matches at 7 bases. The junction had 15 bases not matched to a gene; V was cut back by 4 bases and J by 4 bases. The CDR3 is 17 amino acids. CDR1 is ENHRY, CDR2 SYGVKD, per germline. CDR3 bases: TGTGCCATCAGTGCGCAACACACAGGGGAGGTAAGCACTGAAGCTTTCTTT. This gives the protein CAISAQHTGEVSTEAFF.